This T cell receptor beta chain was identified during a study of regulatory T cells in long-lasting Graves disease. This clonotype was observed many times. What it recognizes is unknown. CDR1 and CDR2 (germline): SNHLY, FYNNEI. J gave up 5 bases and V 3 bases, and 4 bases lay outside the gene matches. The CDR3 is 14 amino acids. Described time point: newly diagnosed GD, antithyroid drugs for less than 3 months. RNA isolated from PBMCs was used to make the TCR library. One endocrinology department in Xi'an, China, was where patients came from. Assembly of TCR beta libraries relied on iRepertoire HTBI primers together with Arm-PCR of CDR3 regions. TCRdb analysed the multiplex PCR reads with MiXCR anew, one entry per CDR3 protein. The data hold 450,000 to 650,000 distinct CDR3 sequences, with roughly 15% observed a single time. Study results and limitations: Comparison showed that persistent patients shared more public clonotypes (2,741) than new patients (approximately 870).

This same sample was also part of a study on T cells in Graves' hyperthyroidism and ophthalmopathy.

The receptor's source is a woman aged 40-60 years with Graves disease. The sequencing here drew on peripheral blood mononuclear cells (PBMCs), taken at new diagnosis, from a patient treated with antithyroid drugs. The genes are TRBV2 and TRBJ2-3, with TRBD2 matching 8 bases. In nucleotides, the CDR3 is TGTGCCAGCAGTGACGGGGGGGCCATAGATACGCAGTATTTT. This sequence encodes CASSDGGAIDTQYF.